The rows below give T cell receptor beta chains drawn from one sample of a study of T cells after yellow fever vaccination. TCRdb called the 5' RACE reads again in MiXCR, with one record for every CDR3 protein. Of about 140,000 distinct CDR3 sequences listed, over 7% are singletons. The sequences come from CD4+ T cells sorted from PBMCs, collected 5 days after the yellow fever booster vaccination. The source is a man in his thirties or forties who received the YFV17D yellow fever vaccine. Each CDR3 is given with its conserved first and last residue. The order of the fields is D gene, J gene, V gene, CDR3 length, clone size, CDR3 DNA, CDR3 protein. A D gene is named only where the DNA matches it firmly. A row's size may be missing; if present it is once, few, many or a size class.

NA TRBJ2-7 TRBV20-1 14 many TGCAGTGCTAGTTCCGGACTGTCGACTACGCTGCAGTACTTC CSASSGLSTTLQYF
NA TRBJ2-2 TRBV7-2 13 many TGTGCCAGCAGCTGGTCAGAGATCGGGGAGCTGTTTTTT CASSWSEIGELFF
TRBD2 TRBJ2-1 TRBV5-1 16 many TGCGCCAGCAGCGGGCGGCTAGCGGGAGGGGTCAATGAGCAGTTCTTC CASSGRLAGGVNEQFF
NA TRBJ2-1 TRBV20-1 14 many TGCAGTGCTAGGAGGGCAGGGGACATGAATGAGCAGTTCTTC CSARRAGDMNEQFF
TRBD2 TRBJ2-1 TRBV6-2/TRBV6-3 14 many TGTGCCAGCTCGAGGGCTAGCGGGAGCCATGAGCAGTTCTTC CASSRASGSHEQFF
NA TRBJ2-3 TRBV7-2 16 NA TGTGCCAGCAGCCCGCAGGGCGTCGGGAGTGCAGATACGCAGTATTTT CASSPQGVGSADTQYF
TRBD2 TRBJ2-3 TRBV30 14 many TGTGCCTGGGGTACTAGCGGGAGTCTGTATACGCAGTATTTT CAWGTSGSLYTQYF
NA TRBJ2-5 TRBV5-1 16 NA TGCGCCAGCAGCTTGTTCAGCGGAATGGGACAAGAGACCCAGTACTTC CASSLFSGMGQETQYF
TRBD2 TRBJ2-1 TRBV2 14 many TGTGCCAGCAGCCAGGAGCGGGACTACAATGAGCAGTTCTTC CASSQERDYNEQFF
NA TRBJ2-7 TRBV5-4 14 NA TGTGCCAGCAGGAACAAATCCTCGGCCTACGAGCAGTACTTC CASRNKSSAYEQYF